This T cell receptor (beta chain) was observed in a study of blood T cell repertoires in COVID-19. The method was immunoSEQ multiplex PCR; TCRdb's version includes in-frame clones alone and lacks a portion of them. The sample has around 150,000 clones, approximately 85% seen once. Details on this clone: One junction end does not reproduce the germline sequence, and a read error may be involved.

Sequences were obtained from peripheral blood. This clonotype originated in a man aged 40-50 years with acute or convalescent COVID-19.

As DNA, the CDR3 is TGTGCCAGCAGTTTATCGCAGGTCACCCCACGGATTTTT. Translated, it gives CASSLSQVTPRIF. V is TRBV12-3 or TRBV12-4 and J is TRBJ2-2; no reliable D call. CDR3 length equals 13 residues.